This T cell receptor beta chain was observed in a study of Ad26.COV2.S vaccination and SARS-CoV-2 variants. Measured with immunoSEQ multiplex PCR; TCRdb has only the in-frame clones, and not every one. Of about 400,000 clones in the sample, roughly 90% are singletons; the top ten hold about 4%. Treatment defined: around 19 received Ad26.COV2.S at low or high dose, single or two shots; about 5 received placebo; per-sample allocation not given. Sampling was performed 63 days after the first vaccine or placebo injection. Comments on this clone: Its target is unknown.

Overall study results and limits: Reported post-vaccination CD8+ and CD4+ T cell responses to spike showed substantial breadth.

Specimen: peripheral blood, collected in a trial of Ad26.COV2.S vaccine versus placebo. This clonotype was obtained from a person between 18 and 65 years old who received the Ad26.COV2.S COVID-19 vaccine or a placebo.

CDR3 coding DNA: TGTGCCAGCAGTAACAGGGGGCAGGTAGAGACCCAGTACTTC. Its protein is CASSNRGQVETQYF. The chain links TRBV28 to TRBJ2-5; 9 bases match TRBD1. CDR1 MDHEN and CDR2 SYDVKM come from the germline V gene. The CDR3 consists of 14 residues. The junction had 5 bases not matched to a gene; V was cut back by 5 bases and J by 4 bases.